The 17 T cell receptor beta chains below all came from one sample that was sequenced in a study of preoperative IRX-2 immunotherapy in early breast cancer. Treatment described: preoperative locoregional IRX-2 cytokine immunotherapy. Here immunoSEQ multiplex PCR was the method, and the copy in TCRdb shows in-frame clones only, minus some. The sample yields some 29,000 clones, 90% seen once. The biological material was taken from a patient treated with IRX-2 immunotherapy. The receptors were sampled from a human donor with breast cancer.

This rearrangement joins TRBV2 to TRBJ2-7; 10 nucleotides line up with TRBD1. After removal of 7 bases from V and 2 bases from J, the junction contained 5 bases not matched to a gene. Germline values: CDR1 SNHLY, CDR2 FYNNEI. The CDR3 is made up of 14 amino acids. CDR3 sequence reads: CASTAGQGAYEQYF. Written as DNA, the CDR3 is TGTGCCAGCACTGCCGGACAGGGGGCCTACGAGCAGTACTTC.

The CDR3 reads CASSRGLAEDTQYF. The DNA for the CDR3 is TGTGCCAGCAGCCGGGGACTAGCGGAGGATACGCAGTATTTT. The V and J genes are TRBV7-2 and TRBJ2-3; TRBD2 matches at 11 bases. V gave up 5 bases and J gave up 6 bases; unmatched junction bases: 4. Germline lookup yields CDR1 SGHTA and CDR2 FQGNSA. CDR3 size: 14 residues.

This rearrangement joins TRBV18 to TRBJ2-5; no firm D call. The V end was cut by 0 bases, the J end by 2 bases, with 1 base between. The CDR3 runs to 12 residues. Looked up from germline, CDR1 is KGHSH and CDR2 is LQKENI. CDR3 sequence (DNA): TGTGCCAGCTCACCACCGCAAGAGACCCAGTACTTC. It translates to CASSPPQETQYF.

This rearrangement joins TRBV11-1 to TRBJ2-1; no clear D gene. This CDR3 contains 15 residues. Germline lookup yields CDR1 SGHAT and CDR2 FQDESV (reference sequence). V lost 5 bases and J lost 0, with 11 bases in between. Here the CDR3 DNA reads TGTGCCAGCAGCCGCGACGGAAGCTCCTACAATGAGCAGTTCTTC. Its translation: CASSRDGSSYNEQFF.

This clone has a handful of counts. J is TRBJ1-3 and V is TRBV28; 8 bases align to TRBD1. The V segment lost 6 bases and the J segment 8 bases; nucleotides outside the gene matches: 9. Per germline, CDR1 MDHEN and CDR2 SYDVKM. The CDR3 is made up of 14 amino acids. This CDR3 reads CASSRGQGRDTIYF. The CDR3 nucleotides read TGTGCCAGCAGCCGTGGACAGGGAAGGGACACCATATATTTT.

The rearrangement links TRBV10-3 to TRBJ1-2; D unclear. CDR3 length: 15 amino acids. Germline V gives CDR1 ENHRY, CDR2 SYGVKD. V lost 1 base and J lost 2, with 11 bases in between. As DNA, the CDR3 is TGTGCCATCAGTGAGTATCGCCAGCCAAACTATGGCTACACCTTC. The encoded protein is CAISEYRQPNYGYTF.

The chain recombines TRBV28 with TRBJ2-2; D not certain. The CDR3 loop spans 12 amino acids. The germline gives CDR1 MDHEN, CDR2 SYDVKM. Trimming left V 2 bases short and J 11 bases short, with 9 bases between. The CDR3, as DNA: TGTGCCAGCAGTTTACCGAGTGGAGAGCTGTTTTTT. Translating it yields CASSLPSGELFF.

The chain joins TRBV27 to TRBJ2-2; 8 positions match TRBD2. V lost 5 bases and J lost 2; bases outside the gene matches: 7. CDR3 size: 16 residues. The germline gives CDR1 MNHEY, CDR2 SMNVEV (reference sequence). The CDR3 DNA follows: TGTGCCAGCAGTCCTATAGCGGGACTTAACACCGGGGAGCTGTTTTTT. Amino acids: CASSPIAGLNTGELFF.

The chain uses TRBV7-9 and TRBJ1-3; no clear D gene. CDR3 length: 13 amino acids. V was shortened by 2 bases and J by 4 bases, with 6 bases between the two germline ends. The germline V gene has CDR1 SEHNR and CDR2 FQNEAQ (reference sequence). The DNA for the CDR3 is TGTGCCAGCAGCTTACCGGAAGGAAACACCATATATTTT. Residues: CASSLPEGNTIYF.

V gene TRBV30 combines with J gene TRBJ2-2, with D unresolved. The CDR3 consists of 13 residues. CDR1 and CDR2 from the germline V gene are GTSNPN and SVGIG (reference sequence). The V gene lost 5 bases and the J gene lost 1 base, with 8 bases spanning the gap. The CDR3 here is CAWSRQNTGELFF. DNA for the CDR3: TGTGCCTGGTCGAGACAGAACACCGGGGAGCTGTTTTTT.

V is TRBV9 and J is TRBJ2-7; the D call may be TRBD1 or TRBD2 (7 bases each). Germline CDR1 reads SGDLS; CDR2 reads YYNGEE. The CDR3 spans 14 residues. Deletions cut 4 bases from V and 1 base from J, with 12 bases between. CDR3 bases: TGTGCCAGCAGCAGACAGGGAGGGTCCTACGAGCAGTACTTC. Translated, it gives CASSRQGGSYEQYF. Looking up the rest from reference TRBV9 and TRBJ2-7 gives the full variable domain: DSGVTQTPKHLITATGQRVTLRCSPRSGDLSVYWYQQSLDQGLQFLIQYYNGEERAKGNILERFSAQQFPDLHSELNLSSLELGDSALYFCASSRQGGSYEQYFGPGTRLTVT.

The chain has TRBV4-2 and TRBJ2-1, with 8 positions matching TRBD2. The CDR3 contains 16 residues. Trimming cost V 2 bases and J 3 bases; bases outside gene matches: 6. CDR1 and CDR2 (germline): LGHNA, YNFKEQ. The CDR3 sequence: CASSQSTSERYNEQFF. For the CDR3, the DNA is TGTGCCAGCAGCCAATCGACTAGCGAACGCTACAATGAGCAGTTCTTC.

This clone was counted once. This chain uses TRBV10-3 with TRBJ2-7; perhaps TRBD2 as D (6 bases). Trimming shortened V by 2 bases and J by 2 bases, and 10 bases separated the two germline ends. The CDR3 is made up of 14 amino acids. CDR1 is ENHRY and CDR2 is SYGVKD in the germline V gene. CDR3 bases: TGTGCCATCAGTGAGGGTGGGGGGACCTACGAGCAGTACTTC. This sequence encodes CAISEGGGTYEQYF.

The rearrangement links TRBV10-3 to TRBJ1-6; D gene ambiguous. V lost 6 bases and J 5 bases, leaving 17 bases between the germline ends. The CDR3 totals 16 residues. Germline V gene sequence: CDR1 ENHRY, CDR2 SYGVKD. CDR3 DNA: TGTGCCATCAGGAACTCGAGCCCCGGGGATAATTCACCCCTCCACTTT. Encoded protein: CAIRNSSPGDNSPLHF.

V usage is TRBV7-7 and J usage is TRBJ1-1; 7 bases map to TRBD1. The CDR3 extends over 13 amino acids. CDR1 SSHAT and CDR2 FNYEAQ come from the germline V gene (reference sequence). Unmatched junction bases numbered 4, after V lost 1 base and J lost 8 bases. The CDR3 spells CASSLEAGGEAFF. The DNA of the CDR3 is TGTGCCAGCAGCTTAGAGGCAGGGGGAGAAGCTTTCTTT.

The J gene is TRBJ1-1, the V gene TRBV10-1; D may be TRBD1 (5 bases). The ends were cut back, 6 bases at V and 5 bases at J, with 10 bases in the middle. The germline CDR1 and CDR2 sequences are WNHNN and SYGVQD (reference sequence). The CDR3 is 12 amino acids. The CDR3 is CASRGRGTEAFF. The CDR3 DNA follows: TGCGCCAGCAGGGGGAGGGGAACTGAAGCTTTCTTT.

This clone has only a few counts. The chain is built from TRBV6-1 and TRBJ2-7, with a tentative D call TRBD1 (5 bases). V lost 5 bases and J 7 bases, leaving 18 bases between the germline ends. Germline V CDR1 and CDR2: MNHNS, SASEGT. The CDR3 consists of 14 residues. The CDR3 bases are TGTGCCAGCAGTCAGGGATTAATCGTTTGGGAGCAGTACTTC. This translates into CASSQGLIVWEQYF.